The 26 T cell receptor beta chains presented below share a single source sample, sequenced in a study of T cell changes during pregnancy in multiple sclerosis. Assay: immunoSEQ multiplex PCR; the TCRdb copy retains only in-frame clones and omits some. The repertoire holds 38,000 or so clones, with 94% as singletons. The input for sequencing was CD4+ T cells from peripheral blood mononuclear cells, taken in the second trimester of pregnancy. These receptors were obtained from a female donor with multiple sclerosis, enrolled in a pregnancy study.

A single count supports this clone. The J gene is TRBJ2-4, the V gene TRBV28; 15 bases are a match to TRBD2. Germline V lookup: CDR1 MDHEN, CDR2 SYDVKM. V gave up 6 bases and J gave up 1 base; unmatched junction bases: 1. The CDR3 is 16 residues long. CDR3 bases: TGTGCCAGCAGAGGGACTAGCGGGAGGGCCAAAAACATTCAGTACTTC. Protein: CASRGTSGRAKNIQYF.

The chain's CDR3 is CASSDGRGQRTEAFF. The CDR3 nucleotides are TGTGCCAGCAGTGACGGAAGGGGGCAAAGGACTGAAGCTTTCTTT. The rearrangement links TRBV2 to TRBJ1-1; 7 nucleotides align to TRBD1. The germline V gene has CDR1 SNHLY and CDR2 FYNNEI. The CDR3 extends over 15 amino acids. V was clipped by 3 bases and J by 5 bases; unmatched bases: 9. Full variable domain (rest looked up from reference TRBV2 and TRBJ1-1): EPEVTQTPSHQVTQMGQEVILRCVPISNHLYFYWYRQILGQKVEFLVSFYNNEISEKSEIFDDQFSVERPDGSNFTLKIRSTKLEDSAMYFCASSDGRGQRTEAFFGQGTRLTVV.

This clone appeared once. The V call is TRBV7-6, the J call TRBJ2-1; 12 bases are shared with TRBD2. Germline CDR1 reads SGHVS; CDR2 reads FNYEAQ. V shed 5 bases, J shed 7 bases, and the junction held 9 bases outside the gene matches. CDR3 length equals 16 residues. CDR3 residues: CASSRGRGLAGNEQFF. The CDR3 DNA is TGTGCCAGCAGCCGAGGGAGAGGACTAGCGGGGAATGAGCAGTTCTTC.

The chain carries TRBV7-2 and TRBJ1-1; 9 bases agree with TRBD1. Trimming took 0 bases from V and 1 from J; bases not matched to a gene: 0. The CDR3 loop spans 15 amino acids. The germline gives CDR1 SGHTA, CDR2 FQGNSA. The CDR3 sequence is CASSLAGQGNTEAFF. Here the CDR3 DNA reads TGTGCCAGCAGCTTAGCGGGACAGGGGAACACTGAAGCTTTCTTT.

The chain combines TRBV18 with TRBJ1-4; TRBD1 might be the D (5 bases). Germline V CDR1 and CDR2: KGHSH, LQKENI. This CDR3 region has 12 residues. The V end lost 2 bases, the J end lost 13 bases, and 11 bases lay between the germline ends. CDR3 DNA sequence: TGTGCCAGCTCACCAAATGTAGGGGCACTGTTTTTT. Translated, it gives CASSPNVGALFF.

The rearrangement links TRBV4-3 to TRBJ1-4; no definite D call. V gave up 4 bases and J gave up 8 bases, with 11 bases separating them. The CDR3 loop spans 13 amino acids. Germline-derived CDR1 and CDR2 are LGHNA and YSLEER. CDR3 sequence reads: CASSPGRFEKLFF. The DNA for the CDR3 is TGCGCCAGCAGCCCAGGAAGATTCGAAAAACTGTTTTTT.

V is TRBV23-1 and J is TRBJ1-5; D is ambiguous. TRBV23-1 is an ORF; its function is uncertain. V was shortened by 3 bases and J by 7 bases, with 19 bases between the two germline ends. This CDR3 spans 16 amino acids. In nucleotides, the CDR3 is TGCGCCAGCAGTCACTTCTCCGCGGCCATCTTACAGCCCCAGCATTTT. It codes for CASSHFSAAILQPQHF.

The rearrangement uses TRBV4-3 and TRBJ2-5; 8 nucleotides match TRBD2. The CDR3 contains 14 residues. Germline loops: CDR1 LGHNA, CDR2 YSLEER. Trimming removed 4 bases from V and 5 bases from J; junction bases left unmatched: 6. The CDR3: CASSLGGAGETQYF. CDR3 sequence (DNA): TGCGCCAGCAGCCTCGGGGGGGCGGGGGAGACCCAGTACTTC.

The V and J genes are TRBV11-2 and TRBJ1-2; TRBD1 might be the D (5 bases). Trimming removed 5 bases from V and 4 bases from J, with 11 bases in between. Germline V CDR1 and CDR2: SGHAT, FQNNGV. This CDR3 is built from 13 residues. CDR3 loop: CASSVARVYGYTF. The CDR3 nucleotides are TGTGCCAGCAGCGTCGCCAGGGTCTATGGCTACACCTTC.

CDR3 nucleotides: TGTGCCAGCAGTTTACAGGGGAGCTATGGCTACACCTTC. It translates to CASSLQGSYGYTF. This chain uses TRBV27 with TRBJ1-2, with D perhaps TRBD1 (6 bases). Germline values: CDR1 MNHEY, CDR2 SMNVEV (reference sequence). With 2 bases removed from V and 4 bases from J, the gap between germline ends came to 8 bases. The CDR3 has 13 amino acids.

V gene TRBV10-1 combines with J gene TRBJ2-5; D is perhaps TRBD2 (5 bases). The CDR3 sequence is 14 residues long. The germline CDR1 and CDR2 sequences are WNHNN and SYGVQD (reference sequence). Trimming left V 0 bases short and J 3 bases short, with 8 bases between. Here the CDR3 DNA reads TGCGCCAGCAGTGAGTCGACGGGGAAAGAGACCCAGTACTTC. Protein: CASSESTGKETQYF.

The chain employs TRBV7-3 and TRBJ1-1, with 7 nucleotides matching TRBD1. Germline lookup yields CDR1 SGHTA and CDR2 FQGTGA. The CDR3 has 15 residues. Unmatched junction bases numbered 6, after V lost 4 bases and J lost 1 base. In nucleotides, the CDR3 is TGTGCCAGCAGCTCCCAGAGGGGGCCGAACACTGAAGCTTTCTTT. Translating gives CASSSQRGPNTEAFF. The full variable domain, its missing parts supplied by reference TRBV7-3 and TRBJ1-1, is GAGVSQTPSNKVTEKGKYVELRCDPISGHTALYWYRQSLGQGPEFLIYFQGTGAADDSGLPNDRFFAVRPEGSVSTLKIQRTERGDSAVYLCASSSQRGPNTEAFFGQGTRLTVV.

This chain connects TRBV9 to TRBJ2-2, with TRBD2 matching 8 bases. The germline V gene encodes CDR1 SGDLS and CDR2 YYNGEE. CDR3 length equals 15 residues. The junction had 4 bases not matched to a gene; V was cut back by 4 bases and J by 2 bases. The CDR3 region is CASSLAGRNTGELFF. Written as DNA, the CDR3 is TGTGCCAGCAGCTTAGCGGGAAGAAACACCGGGGAGCTGTTTTTT.

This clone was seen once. The CDR3 DNA reads as TGTGCCAGCAGTTTCGGGCAGGGAGAGACCCAGTACTTC. Amino acids: CASSFGQGETQYF. This chain joins TRBV28 and TRBJ2-5; D may be TRBD1 (5 bases). Trimming left V 3 bases short and J 4 bases short, with 9 bases between. The germline gives CDR1 MDHEN, CDR2 SYDVKM. This CDR3 region has 13 residues.

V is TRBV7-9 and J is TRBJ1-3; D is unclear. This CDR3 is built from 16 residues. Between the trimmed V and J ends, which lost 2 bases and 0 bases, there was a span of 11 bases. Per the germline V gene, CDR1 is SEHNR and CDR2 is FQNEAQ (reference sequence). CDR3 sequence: CASSLFGPSSGNTIYF. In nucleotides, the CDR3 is TGTGCCAGCAGCTTATTTGGCCCTTCCTCTGGAAACACCATATATTTT.

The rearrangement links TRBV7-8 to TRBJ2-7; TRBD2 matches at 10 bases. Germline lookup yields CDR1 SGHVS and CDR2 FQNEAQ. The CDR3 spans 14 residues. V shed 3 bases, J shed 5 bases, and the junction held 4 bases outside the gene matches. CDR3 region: CASSLGTSANEQYF. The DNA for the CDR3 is TGTGCCAGCAGCTTGGGGACTAGCGCCAACGAGCAGTACTTC.

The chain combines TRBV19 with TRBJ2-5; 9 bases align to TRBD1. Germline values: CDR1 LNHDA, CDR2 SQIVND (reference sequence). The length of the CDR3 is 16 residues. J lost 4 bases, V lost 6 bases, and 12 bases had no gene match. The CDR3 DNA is TGTGCCAGTAGGGGAACAGGGGGCTCAGGAGGAGAGACCCAGTACTTC. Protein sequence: CASRGTGGSGGETQYF.

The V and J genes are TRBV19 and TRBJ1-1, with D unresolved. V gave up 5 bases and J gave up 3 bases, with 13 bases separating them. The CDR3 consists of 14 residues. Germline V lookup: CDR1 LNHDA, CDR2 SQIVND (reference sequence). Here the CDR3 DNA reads TGTGCCAGTAGTCTGAGATCGCGGGACACTGAAGCTTTCTTT. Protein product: CASSLRSRDTEAFF.

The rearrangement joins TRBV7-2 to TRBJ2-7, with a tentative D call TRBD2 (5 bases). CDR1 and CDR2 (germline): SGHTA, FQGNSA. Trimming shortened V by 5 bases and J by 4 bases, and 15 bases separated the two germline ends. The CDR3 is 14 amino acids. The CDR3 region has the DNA TGTGCCAGCAGCCCTCGGGCCCGAGGGTACGAGCAGTACTTC. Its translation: CASSPRARGYEQYF.

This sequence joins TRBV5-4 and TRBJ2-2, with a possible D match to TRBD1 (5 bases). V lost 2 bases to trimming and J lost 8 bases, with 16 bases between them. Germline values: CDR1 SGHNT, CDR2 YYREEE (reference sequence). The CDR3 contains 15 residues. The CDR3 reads CASSLGRAPVGELFF. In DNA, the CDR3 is TGTGCCAGCAGCTTAGGCAGGGCCCCAGTGGGGGAGCTGTTTTTT.

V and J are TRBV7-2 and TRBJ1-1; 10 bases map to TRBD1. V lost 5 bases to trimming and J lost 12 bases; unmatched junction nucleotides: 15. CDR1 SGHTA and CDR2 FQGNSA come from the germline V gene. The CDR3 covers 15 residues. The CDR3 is CASSNNRQGALKTFF. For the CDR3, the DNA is TGTGCCAGCAGCAATAACAGACAGGGGGCGCTTAAAACTTTCTTT.

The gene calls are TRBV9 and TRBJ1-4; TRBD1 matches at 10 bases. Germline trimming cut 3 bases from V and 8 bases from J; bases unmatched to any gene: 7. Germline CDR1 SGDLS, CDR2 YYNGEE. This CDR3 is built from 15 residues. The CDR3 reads CASSAGTGVGEKLFF. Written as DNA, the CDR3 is TGTGCCAGCAGCGCCGGGACAGGGGTTGGGGAAAAACTGTTTTTT.

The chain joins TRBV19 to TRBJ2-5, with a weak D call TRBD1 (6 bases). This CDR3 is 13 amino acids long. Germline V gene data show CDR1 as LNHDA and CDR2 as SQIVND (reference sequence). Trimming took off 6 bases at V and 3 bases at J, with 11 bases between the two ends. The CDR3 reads CASRYRVEETQYF. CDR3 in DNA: TGTGCCAGTAGGTACAGGGTAGAAGAGACCCAGTACTTC.

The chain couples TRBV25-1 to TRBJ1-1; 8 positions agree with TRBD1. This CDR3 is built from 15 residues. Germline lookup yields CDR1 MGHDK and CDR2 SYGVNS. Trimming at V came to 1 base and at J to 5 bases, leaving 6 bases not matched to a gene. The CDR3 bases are TGTGCCAGCAGTGAATCCCATACAGGGGGAACTGAAGCTTTCTTT. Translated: CASSESHTGGTEAFF.

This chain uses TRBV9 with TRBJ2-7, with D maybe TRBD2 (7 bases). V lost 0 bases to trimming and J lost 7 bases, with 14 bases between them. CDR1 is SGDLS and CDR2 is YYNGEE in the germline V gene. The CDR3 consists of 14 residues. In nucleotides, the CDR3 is TGTGCCAGCAGCGTAGGCGCGGGGGCCTGGGAGCAGTACTTC. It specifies CASSVGAGAWEQYF. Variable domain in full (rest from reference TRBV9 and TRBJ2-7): DSGVTQTPKHLITATGQRVTLRCSPRSGDLSVYWYQQSLDQGLQFLIQYYNGEERAKGNILERFSAQQFPDLHSELNLSSLELGDSALYFCASSVGAGAWEQYFGPGTRLTVT.

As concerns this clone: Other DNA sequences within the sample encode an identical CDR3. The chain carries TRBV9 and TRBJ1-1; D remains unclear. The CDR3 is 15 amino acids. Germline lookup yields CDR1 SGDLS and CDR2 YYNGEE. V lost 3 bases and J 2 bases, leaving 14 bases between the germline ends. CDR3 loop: CASSAQGELNTEAFF. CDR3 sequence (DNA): TGTGCCAGCAGCGCCCAAGGAGAACTCAACACTGAAGCTTTCTTT.